One and the same sample provided the 27 T cell receptor beta chains below, sequenced in a study of beta chain features in type 1 diabetes. Overall study findings and caveats: TCRB CDR3s from Type 1 diabetes patients were moderately but significantly shorter in all four CD4+ subsets.

The investigators reverse transcribed all of the isolated RNA, so they sequenced expressed TCRB transcripts. Libraries were prepared by immunoSEQ multiplex PCR; TCRdb keeps only in-frame clonotypes and omits some of them. Found here are a few hundred thousand clones, around 10% of them singletons; the top ten hold approximately 0.6%. No antigen has been identified for these receptors. The sample consisted of central memory CD4+ T cells from blood. Every receptor here comes from a man aged 30 to 45 with type 1 diabetes.

The rearrangement joins TRBV27 to TRBJ1-1, with 9 bases matching TRBD1. The length of the CDR3 is 14 residues. Germline trimming cut 5 bases from V and 11 bases from J; bases unmatched to any gene: 12. Germline CDR1 reads MNHEY; CDR2 reads SMNVEV (reference sequence). CDR3 sequence: CASSPPGQGTFAFF. CDR3 DNA sequence: TGTGCCAGCAGTCCACCGGGACAGGGAACTTTCGCTTTCTTT.

This clone turned up a few times. This chain links TRBV7-9 with TRBJ2-7; 8 nucleotides agree with TRBD1. Germline loops: CDR1 SEHNR, CDR2 FQNEAQ (reference sequence). The V segment lost 5 bases and the J segment 9 bases; nucleotides outside the gene matches: 18. This CDR3 has 16 residues. The CDR3 loop is CASSAWTGRILGGQYF. The CDR3 bases are TGTGCCAGCAGCGCGTGGACAGGGAGGATCCTCGGGGGGCAGTACTTC.

There are a few counts of this clone. Different DNA sequences within this sample yield the same CDR3. The chain links TRBV5-1 to TRBJ2-3; 11 bases are a match to TRBD2. This CDR3 has 15 amino acids. The V and J ends lost 0 bases and 4 bases, in that order; junction bases with no gene match: 1. Germline CDR1 reads SGHRS; CDR2 reads YFSETQ. In DNA, the CDR3 is TGCGCCAGCAGCTTGGCACTAGCGGGGGCAGATACGCAGTATTTT. Protein: CASSLALAGADTQYF.

This chain uses TRBV18 with TRBJ1-3, with a possible D match to TRBD1 (5 bases). The CDR3 has 15 amino acids. V lost 3 bases and J lost 0, with 9 bases in between. CDR1 KGHSH and CDR2 LQKENI come from the germline V gene. For the CDR3, the DNA is TGTGCCAGCTCACCGACAGTAGCCTCTGGAAACACCATATATTTT. Encoded protein: CASSPTVASGNTIYF. Looking up the rest from reference TRBV18 and TRBJ1-3 gives the full variable domain: NAGVMQNPRHLVRRRGQEARLRCSPMKGHSHVYWYRQLPEEGLKFMVYLQKENIIDESGMPKERFSAEFPKEGPSILRIQQVVRGDSAAYFCASSPTVASGNTIYFGEGSWLTVV.

A few counts support this clone. Different DNA sequences within this sample yield the same CDR3. This chain joins TRBV10-3 and TRBJ2-1; D is ambiguous. Germline CDR1 and CDR2: ENHRY and SYGVKD. There are 11 residues in the CDR3. V was pared by 2 bases and J by 8 bases, with 4 bases between. In DNA form, the CDR3 reads TGTGCCATCAGTGAGCGGGATGAGCAGTTCTTC. This sequence encodes CAISERDEQFF.

The chain links TRBV11-2 to TRBJ1-1; D is unclear. Germline assignment: CDR1 SGHAT and CDR2 FQNNGV. V lost 1 base to trimming and J lost 4 bases, with 4 bases between them. This CDR3 has 12 amino acids. The DNA for the CDR3 is TGTGCCAGCAGCTTAGGAGCCACTGAAGCTTTCTTT. This translates into CASSLGATEAFF.

The CDR3 nucleotides are TGTGCCAGCACCCAACAGGGGGCGACAGATACGCAGTATTTT. It encodes CASTQQGATDTQYF. The chain employs TRBV7-9 and TRBJ2-3; TRBD1 aligns across 9 bases. Germline CDR1 reads SEHNR; CDR2 reads FQNEAQ (reference sequence). This CDR3 is 14 amino acids long. V trimming: 7 bases; J trimming: 3 bases; junction bases outside the gene matches: 5.

The chain carries TRBV9 and TRBJ2-3; 7 bases are shared with TRBD2. Germline V gene data show CDR1 as SGDLS and CDR2 as YYNGEE. The CDR3 runs 16 residues. After removal of 4 bases from V and 2 bases from J, the junction contained 10 bases not matched to a gene. CDR3: CASSPGASGTTDTQYF. The CDR3 bases are TGTGCCAGCAGCCCAGGTGCTAGCGGAACCACAGATACGCAGTATTTT.

The chain links TRBV11-2 to TRBJ2-3; D unclear. The CDR3 length is 15 residues. The germline V gene encodes CDR1 SGHAT and CDR2 FQNNGV. The V end was cut by 5 bases, the J end by 2 bases, with 14 bases between. The CDR3 sequence: CASSPRTLPTDTQYF. The DNA of the CDR3 is TGTGCCAGCAGCCCTCGGACCCTTCCCACAGATACGCAGTATTTT.

In its sample, this clone was seen many times. The chain recombines TRBV19 with TRBJ2-1; TRBD1 is a possible D gene (6 bases). CDR3 length: 13 amino acids. V lost 6 bases to trimming and J lost 5 bases, with 11 bases between them. The V gene's germline CDR1 is LNHDA and CDR2 SQIVND (reference sequence). CDR3 sequence reads: CASRLGQNNEQFF. The CDR3, as DNA: TGTGCCAGTAGACTGGGACAAAACAATGAGCAGTTCTTC.

The V and J genes are TRBV30 and TRBJ1-1; unclear D gene. The CDR3 is 14 residues long. V was trimmed by 0 bases and J by 4 bases, leaving 12 bases between them. Germline V gives CDR1 GTSNPN, CDR2 SVGIG (reference sequence). CDR3 in DNA: TGTGCCTGGAGTGTAGGAGGGCTCGGCACTGAAGCTTTCTTT. It translates to CAWSVGGLGTEAFF.

At least ten counts were recorded for this clone. The gene calls are TRBV28 and TRBJ2-5, with no clear D. V lost 3 bases, J lost 0 bases, and 11 bases lay in between. Germline-derived CDR1 and CDR2 are MDHEN and SYDVKM. This CDR3 is 15 amino acids long. The CDR3 nucleotides are TGTGCCAGCAGTTTCCGGGCCAGATACCAAGAGACCCAGTACTTC. Translated, it gives CASSFRARYQETQYF.

Only a few counts were recorded for this clone. The gene calls are TRBV7-2 and TRBJ1-3; D unresolved. Trimming stripped 5 bases from V and 2 bases from J, with 10 bases between. The germline V gene has CDR1 SGHTA and CDR2 FQGNSA. This CDR3 spans 14 amino acids. The CDR3 DNA reads as TGTGCCAGCAGCCCCCCTCCCACTGGAAACACCATATATTTT. Residues: CASSPPPTGNTIYF. The whole variable domain, remainder taken from reference TRBV7-2 and TRBJ1-3, is GAGVSQSPSNKVTEKGKDVELRCDPISGHTALYWYRQSLGQGLEFLIYFQGNSAPDKSGLPSDRFSAERTGGSVSTLTIQRTQQEDSAVYLCASSPPPTGNTIYFGEGSWLTVV.

V gene TRBV7-7 combines with J gene TRBJ2-5; TRBD2 aligns across 10 bases. Trimming at V came to 5 bases and at J to 5 bases, leaving 11 bases not matched to a gene. The CDR3 consists of 16 residues. Germline CDR1 reads SSHAT; CDR2 reads FNYEAQ (reference sequence). This CDR3 reads CASSQTKAGGGETQYF. DNA of the CDR3: TGTGCCAGCAGCCAAACAAAAGCGGGAGGGGGTGAGACCCAGTACTTC. Drawing the rest from reference TRBV7-7 and TRBJ2-5, the complete variable domain is GAGVSQSPRYKVTKRGQDVTLRCDPISSHATLYWYQQALGQGPEFLTYFNYEAQPDKSGLPSDRFSAERPEGSISTLTIQRTEQRDSAMYRCASSQTKAGGGETQYFGPGTRLLVL.

The chain is built from TRBV28 and TRBJ2-7; the match to TRBD2 covers 9 bases. The CDR3 contains 16 residues. CDR1 and CDR2 from the germline V gene are MDHEN and SYDVKM. Trimming took 5 bases from V and 1 from J; bases not matched to a gene: 9. The CDR3, as DNA: TGTGCCAGCAGTAGTCTAGCGGGGTTCCTTTCCTACGAGCAGTACTTC. This gives the protein CASSSLAGFLSYEQYF.

This clone was recorded a few times. V gene TRBV19 combines with J gene TRBJ2-7, with D possibly being TRBD1 (5 bases). The CDR3 is 14 amino acids. Trimming cost V 4 bases and J 4 bases, with 14 bases left between them. CDR1 is LNHDA and CDR2 is SQIVND in the germline V gene (reference sequence). Here the CDR3 DNA reads TGTGCCAGTAGTAACGGAAGGGGAACGTACGAGCAGTACTTC. Translating it yields CASSNGRGTYEQYF. The whole variable domain, filled in from reference TRBV19 and TRBJ2-7, reads DGGITQSPKYLFRKEGQNVTLSCEQNLNHDAMYWYRQDPGQGLRLIYYSQIVNDFQKGDIAEGYSVSREKKESFPLTVTSAQKNPTAFYLCASSNGRGTYEQYFGPGTRLTVT.

With regard to this clone: The sample carries other DNA sequences with the same CDR3. The chain employs TRBV7-2 and TRBJ1-1, with TRBD1 identical over 8 bases. The junction had 3 bases not matched to a gene; V was cut back by 5 bases and J by 4 bases. The germline V gene has CDR1 SGHTA and CDR2 FQGNSA. The CDR3 is 13 residues long. In nucleotides, the CDR3 is TGTGCCAGCAGCCGACAGGGGCGCACTGAAGCTTTCTTT. Its protein is CASSRQGRTEAFF.

V usage is TRBV4-1 and J usage is TRBJ2-7; the D gene is possibly TRBD1 (6 bases). The CDR3 spans 14 residues. Germline-derived CDR1 and CDR2 are MGHRA and YSYEKL. The V and J ends lost 6 bases and 0 bases respectively, with 12 bases between them. The CDR3 DNA is TGCGCCAGCAGACTAGACAGGAGCTCCTACGAGCAGTACTTC. Protein sequence: CASRLDRSSYEQYF.

The chain combines TRBV6-6 with TRBJ2-7; weak D call: TRBD2 (5 bases). CDR3 length equals 15 residues. Trimming left V 6 bases short and J 0 bases short, with 15 bases between. CDR1 is MNHNY, CDR2 SVGAGI, per germline (reference sequence). CDR3 residues: CASSQGGFDSYEQYF. The CDR3 nucleotides read TGTGCCAGCAGCCAAGGAGGATTTGACTCCTACGAGCAGTACTTC.

The chain has TRBV7-9 and TRBJ1-3; D might be TRBD1 (5 bases). The CDR3 is made up of 13 amino acids. CDR1 is SEHNR and CDR2 is FQNEAQ in the germline V gene (reference sequence). Trimming stripped 4 bases from V and 14 bases from J, with 18 bases between. The CDR3 spells CASSSGRRLSLYF. In nucleotides, the CDR3 is TGTGCCAGCAGCTCGGGACGCCGTCTTTCCCTATATTTT.

This clone has only a few counts. CDR3 sequence: CASSRPDRAHETQYF. The DNA of the CDR3 is TGTGCCAGCAGTCGCCCGGACAGGGCCCACGAGACCCAGTACTTC. The V gene is TRBV5-4, the J gene TRBJ2-5; TRBD1 agrees at 8 bases. Germline CDR1 and CDR2: SGHNT and YYREEE (reference sequence). After removal of 5 bases from V and 5 bases from J, the junction contained 11 bases not matched to a gene. This CDR3 spans 15 amino acids.

This chain links TRBV7-2 with TRBJ2-7, with D unclear. V lost 1 base to trimming and J lost 3 bases, with 7 bases between them. The length of the CDR3 is 13 residues. Germline CDR1 and CDR2: SGHTA and FQGNSA. CDR3 sequence reads: CASSLDVGYEQYF. The CDR3 nucleotides are TGTGCCAGCAGCTTAGATGTCGGCTACGAGCAGTACTTC.

The rearrangement links TRBV28 to TRBJ1-4; D might be TRBD1 (5 bases). This CDR3 is built from 13 residues. With 3 bases removed from V and 5 bases from J, the gap between germline ends came to 7 bases. The germline V gene has CDR1 MDHEN and CDR2 SYDVKM. The CDR3 DNA reads as TGTGCCAGCAGTTTGGGACCCAATGAAAAACTGTTTTTT. Protein sequence: CASSLGPNEKLFF.

The chain couples TRBV2 to TRBJ1-2; D unclear. V dropped 0 bases and J dropped 6 bases, with 11 bases sitting between them. CDR3 length: 14 residues. Germline CDR1 is SNHLY and CDR2 is FYNNEI. The CDR3 region has the DNA TGTGCCAGCAGTGAAGCGCACGCTGTGGATGGCTACACCTTC. This codes for CASSEAHAVDGYTF.

About this clone: This CDR3 is also generated by other DNA sequences in the sample. The genes are TRBV5-6 and TRBJ2-1, with 9 bases lining up with TRBD2. Germline CDR1 SGHDT, CDR2 YYEEEE. This CDR3 spans 15 amino acids. Trimming cost V 0 bases and J 7 bases; bases outside gene matches: 5. In DNA, the CDR3 is TGTGCCAGCAGCTTGGTAGCGGGAGTTGTAAATGAGCAGTTCTTC. Translation gives CASSLVAGVVNEQFF.

Ten or more counts support this clone. The genes are TRBV15 and TRBJ1-2; 10 positions match TRBD1. Per germline, CDR1 LNHNV and CDR2 YYDKDF (reference sequence). With V trimmed by 0 bases and J by 2 bases, 6 bases remained unmatched. The CDR3 spans 17 residues. The CDR3, as DNA: TGTGCCACCAGCAGAGATATGGCGGGACAGGGGAACTATGGCTACACCTTC. This translates into CATSRDMAGQGNYGYTF.

The chain employs TRBV5-1 and TRBJ2-7; 7 bases map to TRBD2. J was trimmed by 1 base and V by 4 bases; bases with no gene match: 8. In germline, CDR1 is SGHRS, CDR2 YFSETQ. The CDR3 spans 15 residues. The DNA for the CDR3 is TGCGCCAGCAGCCCCGAGCGGGGTGGATCCTACGAGCAGTACTTC. Translated, it gives CASSPERGGSYEQYF.